The present T cell receptor (beta chain) was sequenced within a study of beta chain features in type 1 diabetes. The CDR3 covers 15 residues. Germline values: CDR1 LGHNA, CDR2 YSLEER. Trimming cost V 0 bases and J 0 bases, with 6 bases left between them. This clone was seen at least ten times. Reverse transcription of all isolated RNA meant that expressed TCRB transcripts were sequenced. The assay was immunoSEQ multiplex PCR, and TCRdb's table has in-frame clones only and misses some. Of about 240,000 clones listed, 25% to 30% are singletons. This TCR came from a man aged 25 to 40 in good health. The specimen sequenced was central memory CD4+ T cells from blood. This chain connects TRBV4-3 to TRBJ2-1; the D gene is possibly TRBD2 (5 bases). In DNA form, the CDR3 reads TGCGCCAGCAGCCAAGAAGGGAGCTCCTACAATGAGCAGTTCTTC. This translates into CASSQEGSSYNEQFF.